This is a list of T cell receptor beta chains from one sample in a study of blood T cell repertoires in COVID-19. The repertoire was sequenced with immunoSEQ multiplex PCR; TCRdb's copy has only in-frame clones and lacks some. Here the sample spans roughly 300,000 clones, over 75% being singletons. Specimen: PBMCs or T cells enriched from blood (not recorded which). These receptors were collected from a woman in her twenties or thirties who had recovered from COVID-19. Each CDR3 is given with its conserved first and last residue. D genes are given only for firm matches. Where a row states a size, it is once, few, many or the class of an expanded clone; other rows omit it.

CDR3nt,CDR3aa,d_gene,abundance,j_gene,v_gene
TGCGCCAGCAGCTTGGGGGACTACTACAATGAGCAGTTCTTC,CASSLGDYYNEQFF,TRBD2,-,TRBJ2-1,TRBV5-1
TGTGCCTGGAGTGTTGGCGGGGGGGCCAACAATGAGCAGTTCTTC,CAWSVGGGANNEQFF,TRBD2,-,TRBJ2-1,TRBV30
TGTGCCAGCACCCCGGGGGGAGACTATGGCTACACCTTC,CASTPGGDYGYTF,-,once,TRBJ1-2,TRBV6-5
TGTGCCAGCAGTTACGGGCGAGAGTTCTATGGCTACACCTTC,CASSYGREFYGYTF,-,-,TRBJ1-2,TRBV6-5
TGTGCCAGCGGTAGAGTCCCCTACGAGCAGTACTTC,CASGRVPYEQYF,-,-,TRBJ2-7,TRBV13
TGTGCCAGTAGTGGGAGGGACAGGGGAGGAGGCACCGGGGAGCTGTTTTTT,CASSGRDRGGGTGELFF,TRBD1,-,TRBJ2-2,TRBV19
TGCAGCGCCCAGACTCTCACAGGGGCGAAGTACGGCTACACCTTC,CSAQTLTGAKYGYTF,TRBD1,-,TRBJ1-2,TRBV29-1
TGTGCCAGCAGCTCACCTAGGGGGCGGATCACCGGGGAGCTGTTTTTT,CASSSPRGRITGELFF,TRBD1,-,TRBJ2-2,TRBV5-6
TGTGCCAGCAGCTCAAGGCCGGGACAGCCTAAAGAGCAGTACTTC,CASSSRPGQPKEQYF,TRBD1,-,TRBJ2-7,TRBV5-4
TGTGCCAGCAGTTCCGCCGAACAGGGGGGCGGTGAAAAACTGTTTTTT,CASSSAEQGGGEKLFF,TRBD1,-,TRBJ1-4,TRBV28
TGTGCCAGCAGCGTAGAATCCCTCGGCAATGAGCAGTTCTTC,CASSVESLGNEQFF,-,-,TRBJ2-1,TRBV9
TGTGCCAGCAGCAGAGGGGGCTCTGGAAACACCATATATTTT,CASSRGGSGNTIYF,-,-,TRBJ1-3,TRBV2
TGTGCCAGCAGTTACATTGGGAGCTATGGCTACACCTTC,CASSYIGSYGYTF,-,-,TRBJ1-2,TRBV6-5
TGCGCCAGCAACCGGGGACAGGTGCATTCACCCCTCCACTTT,CASNRGQVHSPLHF,TRBD1,-,TRBJ1-6,TRBV10-1
TGTGCCATCCGGCGAGGGGACAGGGGATACGAGCAGTACTTC,CAIRRGDRGYEQYF,TRBD1,-,TRBJ2-7,TRBV10-3
TGTGCCAGTAGTATACCCGGGTCTGTCGATACGCAGTATTTT,CASSIPGSVDTQYF,-,-,TRBJ2-3,TRBV19
TGTGCTAGTGGTTTGGTAATGGTACAGGGGAGGCGCGAGCAGTACTTC,CASGLVMVQGRREQYF,-,-,TRBJ2-7,TRBV12-5
TGTGCCAGCAGCCGGGGTGGAAACACCGGGGAGCTGTTTTTT,CASSRGGNTGELFF,-,-,TRBJ2-2,TRBV11-3
TGTGCCAGCAGCTTGGTTTTAGGAGCAGCCCCTGGAAACACCATATATTTT,CASSLVLGAAPGNTIYF,-,-,TRBJ1-3,TRBV5-5
TGCGCCAGCAGCTCCGGGGATAATTCACCCCTCCACTTT,CASSSGDNSPLHF,-,-,TRBJ1-6,TRBV5-1
TGTGCCAGCAGTGATCCTCGGGACAGCTCATATGGCTACACCTTC,CASSDPRDSSYGYTF,TRBD1,-,TRBJ1-2,TRBV6-1
TGTGCCTGGAGTTGGGGCGGGGGGGCCCCCATCGCCAAAAACATTCAGTACTTC,CAWSWGGGAPIAKNIQYF,TRBD2,once,TRBJ2-4,TRBV30
TGCGCCAGCAGCCAAGAGCGGGGGGGACAAGAGACCCAGTACTTC,CASSQERGGQETQYF,TRBD2,-,TRBJ2-5,TRBV4-3
TGTGCCAGCAGTTACTCCGGGACAGGGGATGAAAAACTGTTTTTT,CASSYSGTGDEKLFF,TRBD1,-,TRBJ1-4,TRBV6-5
TGCGCCAGCAGCCAGCTCGGGACAGGGGGCGAAAACACCATATATTTT,CASSQLGTGGENTIYF,TRBD1,-,TRBJ1-3,TRBV4-1
TGCAGTGCTTGGGGGGGGCCTGAAGCTTTCTTT,CSAWGGPEAFF,-,-,TRBJ1-1,TRBV20-1